Reported below is one T cell receptor beta chain. As yet, its antigen is unknown. These data are taken from a study of OX40 agonist ivuxolimab in advanced cancers. Germline values: CDR1 SGDLS, CDR2 YYNGEE. The CDR3 covers 13 residues. V gave up 4 bases and J gave up 5 bases, with 11 bases separating them. The study's findings and limits: Also showing low normalized T-cell clonal expansion were some of the nonresponders. Researchers report that CD8+ T cells had, on average, more expanded clones than CD4+.

Assay used: immunoSEQ multiplex PCR; TCRdb lists only in-frame clones, some missing. This sample has roughly 65,000 clones, with around four fifths found just once. This TCR came from an adult with an advanced solid tumor such as melanoma, head and neck, liver or kidney cancer. V gene TRBV9 combines with J gene TRBJ2-3, with D possibly being TRBD1 (6 bases). This specimen was CD4+ or CD8+ T cells sorted from blood, taken in a trial of the OX40 agonist ivuxolimab. The CDR3 sequence is CASSSQGRDTQYF. CDR3 bases: TGTGCCAGCAGCTCACAGGGTAGAGATACGCAGTATTTT.